The entry below describes one T cell receptor (beta chain). These data originate in a study of blood T cell repertoires in COVID-19. The V gene's germline CDR1 is SGHNT and CDR2 YYREEE (reference sequence). The length of the CDR3 is 15 residues. The V and J ends lost 5 bases and 1 base, in that order; junction bases with no gene match: 9. Assay: immunoSEQ multiplex PCR; the TCRdb copy retains only in-frame clones and omits some. In the table there are about 270,000 clones, about 89% of which are singletons. This rearrangement joins TRBV5-4 to TRBJ2-7, with TRBD1 identical over 7 bases. Sequenced: PBMCs or T cells enriched from blood (not recorded which). The TCR was taken from a young woman who had recovered from COVID-19. CDR3 in amino acids: CASSPRRDSSYEQYF. In DNA, the CDR3 is TGTGCCAGCAGTCCCCGCCGGGACAGTTCCTACGAGCAGTACTTC.